The clone carrying this T cell receptor (beta chain) was recorded many times. The antigen is undetermined. This CDR3 region has 13 residues. V was clipped by 1 base and J by 6 bases, with 6 bases between them. Germline CDR1 is SGHVS and CDR2 is FQNEAQ. This entry is derived from a study of Graves' ophthalmopathy and Graves' hyperthyroidism. Study results and limitations: A model built from 13 signatures distinguished ophthalmopathy from stable hyperthyroidism with about 90% sensitivity and approximately 81% specificity.

RNA transcripts were the template, and TCR beta CDR3 regions were amplified from them. In the first round, RT-PCR was carried out with HTBI primers, and a multiplex PCR formed the second round. Each CDR3 protein gets one entry after TCRdb re-called the multiplex PCR reads with MiXCR. Here the sample spans about 640,000 distinct CDR3 sequences, about 40% being singletons. Ineligible for inclusion were patients with other autoimmune diseases, uncontrolled infections, pregnancy or lactation. Diagnosis was based on clinical symptoms, serum thyroxine, TRAb, thyroid ultrasound and orbital computed tomography. Sampling approximately 11 ml of fresh peripheral blood provided the PBMCs.

Sample: peripheral blood. This TCR was recovered from an adult man with Graves' ophthalmopathy. The chain employs TRBV7-8 and TRBJ2-2; D possibly corresponds to TRBD2 (6 bases). As DNA, the CDR3 is TGTGCCAGCAGCTTAGGGGGGGCCGGGGAGCTGTTTTTT. Amino acids: CASSLGGAGELFF.